This entry is about one TCR beta chain. This CDR3 is built from 13 residues. Trimming removed 6 bases at V and 0 bases at J, with 3 bases between. These data are taken from a study of blood T cell repertoires in COVID-19. Overall study: Collection of acute and convalescent COVID-19 samples took place in the United States, Italy and Spain. In each case, the material was cDNA or gDNA derived from T cells, B-cell-depleted T cells, or PBMCs.

Original processing notes: Amplification of reference gene primers was used by the study to estimate nucleated cell counts. The table came from immunoSEQ multiplex PCR; TCRdb's copy has only in-frame clones and leaves some out. V and J calls and clone size are those listed in that table; D and trimming were worked out from the DNA. The sample has some 44,000 clones, 92% seen once. Sequencing input: peripheral blood. This chain links TRBV12-3 or TRBV12-4 with TRBJ2-6; D gene uncertain. This clonotype originated in a human donor in a cohort sampled during active COVID-19. DNA for the CDR3: TGTGCCAGCAGCAACTCTGGGGCCAACGTCCTGACTTTC. The encoded protein is CASSNSGANVLTF.